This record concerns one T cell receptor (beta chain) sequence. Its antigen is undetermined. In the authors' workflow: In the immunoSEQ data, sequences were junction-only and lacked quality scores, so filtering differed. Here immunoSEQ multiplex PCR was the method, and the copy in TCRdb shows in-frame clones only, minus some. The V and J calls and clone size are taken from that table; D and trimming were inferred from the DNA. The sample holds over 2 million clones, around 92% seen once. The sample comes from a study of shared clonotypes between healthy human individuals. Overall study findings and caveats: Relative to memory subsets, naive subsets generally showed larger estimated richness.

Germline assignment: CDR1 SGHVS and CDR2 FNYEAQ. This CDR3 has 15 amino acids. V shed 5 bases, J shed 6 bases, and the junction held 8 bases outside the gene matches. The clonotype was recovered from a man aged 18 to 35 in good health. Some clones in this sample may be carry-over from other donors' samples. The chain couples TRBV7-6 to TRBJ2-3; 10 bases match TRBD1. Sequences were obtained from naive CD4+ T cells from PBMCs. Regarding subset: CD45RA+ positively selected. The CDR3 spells CASSQSTGGLDTQYF. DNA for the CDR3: TGTGCCAGCAGCCAATCGACAGGGGGCCTGGATACGCAGTATTTT.